These 29 T cell receptor beta chains were all obtained from the same sample, sequenced in a study of blood T cell repertoires in COVID-19. Assay used: immunoSEQ multiplex PCR; TCRdb lists only in-frame clones, some missing. The sample consists of hundreds of thousands of clones, roughly 90% of them appearing once. Source material: peripheral blood. These TCRs come from a woman aged 25 to 39 with acute or convalescent COVID-19.

The CDR3 nucleotides are TGTGCCAGCAGCGTGACAGGGGGAGCGGGCACTGAAGCTTTCTTT. Its translation: CASSVTGGAGTEAFF. The chain has TRBV11-2 and TRBJ1-1, with 9 nucleotides matching TRBD1. With 5 bases clipped from V and 4 bases from J, the junction kept 8 bases outside the gene matches. The CDR3 is 15 amino acids. In germline, CDR1 is SGHAT, CDR2 FQNNGV. Full variable domain (missing parts from reference TRBV11-2 and TRBJ1-1): EAGVAQSPRYKIIEKRQSVAFWCNPISGHATLYWYQQILGQGPKLLIQFQNNGVVDDSQLPKDRFSAERLKGVDSTLKIQPAKLEDSAVYLCASSVTGGAGTEAFFGQGTRLTVV.

As DNA, the CDR3 is TGTGCCAGCATAGGCGGGACAGGGGGCGCGGATGAGCAGTTCTTC. The encoded protein is CASIGGTGGADEQFF. The gene calls are TRBV2 and TRBJ2-1, with TRBD1 matching 12 bases. The CDR3 is 15 residues long. Germline V lookup: CDR1 SNHLY, CDR2 FYNNEI. V lost 7 bases, J lost 8 bases, and 9 bases stayed unmatched.

This rearrangement joins TRBV7-9 to TRBJ1-2; 9 bases are shared with TRBD1. Germline trimming cut 0 bases from V and 2 bases from J; bases unmatched to any gene: 1. The germline V gene has CDR1 SEHNR and CDR2 FQNEAQ (reference sequence). CDR3 length equals 15 residues. Written as DNA, the CDR3 is TGTGCCAGCAGCTTAGCCGGGACAGGGAACTATGGCTACACCTTC. Residues: CASSLAGTGNYGYTF.

J is TRBJ2-1 and V is TRBV25-1; D call uncertain. The germline gives CDR1 MGHDK, CDR2 SYGVNS. Trimming stripped 4 bases from V and 9 bases from J, with 13 bases between. The CDR3 spans 13 residues. The CDR3 spells CASSGFGVVEQFF. The CDR3 coding sequence is TGTGCCAGCAGTGGGTTCGGAGTAGTTGAGCAGTTCTTC.

The V gene is TRBV19, the J gene TRBJ1-2; 7 bases align to TRBD1. V lost 6 bases, J lost 5 bases, and 6 bases stayed unmatched. The CDR3 loop spans 13 amino acids. Looked up from germline, CDR1 is LNHDA and CDR2 is SQIVND (reference sequence). CDR3 sequence (DNA): TGTGCCAGTAGGCCGGGACAGATGTATGGCTACACCTTC. Translating gives CASRPGQMYGYTF. Supplemented by reference TRBV19 and TRBJ1-2, the full variable domain reads DGGITQSPKYLFRKEGQNVTLSCEQNLNHDAMYWYRQDPGQGLRLIYYSQIVNDFQKGDIAEGYSVSREKKESFPLTVTSAQKNPTAFYLCASRPGQMYGYTFGSGTRLTVV.

The chain employs TRBV20-1 and TRBJ1-2; a possible D gene is TRBD1 (5 bases). V was clipped by 6 bases and J by 3 bases, with 8 bases between them. Germline loops: CDR1 DFQATT, CDR2 SNEGSKA (reference sequence). CDR3 length equals 11 residues. The CDR3 coding sequence is TGCAGTGCGTCGGGGGACTATGGCTACACCTTC. Translation gives CSASGDYGYTF.

The chain's CDR3 is CASSKAGERYGYTF. The CDR3 DNA reads as TGTGCCAGTAGTAAGGCAGGGGAACGCTATGGCTACACCTTC. The chain combines TRBV19 with TRBJ1-2; D is possibly TRBD1 (6 bases). Germline V gene sequence: CDR1 LNHDA, CDR2 SQIVND (reference sequence). The CDR3 has 14 amino acids. With 4 bases removed from V and 4 bases from J, the gap between germline ends came to 13 bases.

The chain couples TRBV18 to TRBJ2-7; 8 bases align to TRBD1. This CDR3 region has 12 residues. The V and J ends lost 3 bases and 6 bases, in that order; junction bases with no gene match: 1. Germline assignment: CDR1 KGHSH and CDR2 LQKENI. CDR3 amino acids: CASSPDRAEQYF. CDR3 nucleotides: TGTGCCAGCTCACCGGACAGGGCCGAGCAGTACTTC.

Only one count was recorded for this clone. The V gene is TRBV7-2, the J gene TRBJ2-3; perhaps TRBD1 as D (5 bases). The germline V and J ends were trimmed by 1 base and 2 bases, with 13 bases remaining between them. The CDR3 covers 16 residues. CDR1 and CDR2 (germline): SGHTA, FQGNSA. CDR3 protein: CASSLVGTGYTDTQYF. CDR3 in DNA: TGTGCCAGCAGCTTAGTAGGAACAGGATACACAGATACGCAGTATTTT.

This clone has a handful of counts. The chain recombines TRBV7-6 with TRBJ2-2, with D possibly TRBD2 on 6 matching bases. Germline V gene sequence: CDR1 SGHVS, CDR2 FNYEAQ. Trimming left V 6 bases short and J 2 bases short, with 13 bases between. CDR3 length: 15 residues. For the CDR3, the DNA is TGTGCCAGCAGTTTTCTGGGAGGAAACACCGGGGAGCTGTTTTTT. It encodes CASSFLGGNTGELFF. Full variable domain (missing parts from reference TRBV7-6 and TRBJ2-2): GAGVSQSPRYKVTKRGQDVALRCDPISGHVSLYWYRQALGQGPEFLTYFNYEAQQDKSGLPNDRFSAERPEGSISTLTIQRTEQRDSAMYRCASSFLGGNTGELFFGEGSRLTVL.

This clone showed up just a few times. The chain is built from TRBV2 and TRBJ1-1, with 11 bases identical to TRBD1. Trimming cost V 6 bases and J 0 bases; bases outside gene matches: 9. This CDR3 has 17 residues. Germline lookup yields CDR1 SNHLY and CDR2 FYNNEI. This CDR3 is CASSKGGTGGLNTEAFF. The DNA of the CDR3 is TGTGCCAGCAGCAAGGGCGGGACAGGGGGATTGAACACTGAAGCTTTCTTT.

The chain uses TRBV3-1 (or the pseudogene TRBV3-2) and TRBJ2-2; tentative D call: TRBD1 (6 bases). Germline CDR1 is LGHDT and CDR2 is YNNKEL (reference sequence). CDR3 length equals 15 residues. The germline V and J ends were trimmed by 4 bases and 5 bases, with 14 bases remaining between them. CDR3 residues: CASSLQGKITGELFF. CDR3 sequence (DNA): TGTGCCAGCAGCCTACAGGGAAAGATAACCGGGGAGCTGTTTTTT.

The chain couples TRBV2 to TRBJ1-2; a weak D match, TRBD1 (5 bases). Germline assignment: CDR1 SNHLY and CDR2 FYNNEI. Trimming took 7 bases from V and 6 from J, leaving 24 bases between them. CDR3 length equals 16 residues. The CDR3 sequence is CASTLLRGPRDNGYTF. Here the CDR3 DNA reads TGTGCCAGCACTCTTCTTAGGGGCCCCAGGGATAATGGCTACACCTTC. The entire variable domain, with the rest obtained from reference TRBV2 and TRBJ1-2, is as follows: EPEVTQTPSHQVTQMGQEVILRCVPISNHLYFYWYRQILGQKVEFLVSFYNNEISEKSEIFDDQFSVERPDGSNFTLKIRSTKLEDSAMYFCASTLLRGPRDNGYTFGSGTRLTVV.

The V gene is TRBV18, the J gene TRBJ2-3, with D possibly matching TRBD1 (6 bases). The CDR3 is 16 amino acids. The V gene lost 3 bases and the J gene lost 4 bases, with 17 bases spanning the gap. CDR1 is KGHSH and CDR2 is LQKENI in the germline V gene. The chain's CDR3 is CASSPVGGRKADTQYF. The CDR3, as DNA: TGTGCCAGCTCACCGGTTGGGGGCAGGAAAGCAGATACGCAGTATTTT. Based on the CDR3 plus reference TRBV18 and TRBJ2-3, the full variable domain is NAGVMQNPRHLVRRRGQEARLRCSPMKGHSHVYWYRQLPEEGLKFMVYLQKENIIDESGMPKERFSAEFPKEGPSILRIQQVVRGDSAAYFCASSPVGGRKADTQYFGPGTRLTVL.

This chain joins TRBV12-5 and TRBJ2-1, with 16 bases aligning to TRBD2. V trimming: 0 bases; J trimming: 1 base; junction bases outside the gene matches: 3. Germline V gene sequence: CDR1 LGHNT, CDR2 FRNRAP. The CDR3 sequence is 19 residues long. The CDR3 loop is CASGLVGTSGGASYNEQFF. CDR3 in DNA: TGTGCTAGTGGTTTGGTTGGGACTAGCGGGGGGGCGTCCTACAATGAGCAGTTCTTC. Based on the CDR3 plus reference TRBV12-5 and TRBJ2-1, the full variable domain is DARVTQTPRHKVTEMGQEVTMRCQPILGHNTVFWYRQTMMQGLELLAYFRNRAPLDDSGMPKDRFSAEMPDATLATLKIQPSEPRDSAVYFCASGLVGTSGGASYNEQFFGPGTRLTVL.

The chain combines TRBV18 with TRBJ1-4, with 8 bases lining up with TRBD1. The length of the CDR3 is 16 residues. Germline V gives CDR1 KGHSH, CDR2 LQKENI. The trim removed 4 bases at V and 8 bases at J, leaving 12 bases unmatched. The CDR3: CASSLSAGTGGEKLFF. The DNA for the CDR3 is TGTGCCAGCTCACTTTCAGCCGGGACAGGAGGAGAAAAACTGTTTTTT.

The V gene is TRBV7-9, the J gene TRBJ2-7; tentatively, D is TRBD2 (6 bases). The CDR3 runs 19 residues. V was shortened by 3 bases and J by 3 bases, with 27 bases between the two germline ends. Germline CDR1 reads SEHNR; CDR2 reads FQNEAQ (reference sequence). The CDR3 loop reads CASSFEPIGGLPLVYEQYF. Written as DNA, the CDR3 is TGTGCCAGCAGCTTCGAACCGATCGGGGGTCTCCCGCTAGTCTACGAGCAGTACTTC.

The table lists this clone with a count of one. This rearrangement joins TRBV7-3 to TRBJ2-7; D perhaps matches TRBD2 (6 bases). The germline V and J ends were trimmed by 6 bases and 3 bases, with 12 bases remaining between them. This CDR3 region has 13 residues. Germline lookup yields CDR1 SGHTA and CDR2 FQGTGA. CDR3 sequence (DNA): TGTGCCAGCAGTAGGGTTAGCGGCTACGAGCAGTACTTC. This gives the protein CASSRVSGYEQYF.

This chain links TRBV7-6 with TRBJ2-2; 9 positions agree with TRBD1. The CDR3 is made up of 16 amino acids. CDR1 and CDR2 (germline): SGHVS, FNYEAQ. The junction had 4 bases not matched to a gene; V was cut back by 5 bases and J by 0 bases. The CDR3: CASSPGTGTNTGELFF. The CDR3 nucleotides read TGTGCCAGCAGCCCCGGGACAGGGACGAACACCGGGGAGCTGTTTTTT. The full variable domain, completed using reference TRBV7-6 and TRBJ2-2, is GAGVSQSPRYKVTKRGQDVALRCDPISGHVSLYWYRQALGQGPEFLTYFNYEAQQDKSGLPNDRFSAERPEGSISTLTIQRTEQRDSAMYRCASSPGTGTNTGELFFGEGSRLTVL.

The chain couples TRBV5-8 to TRBJ1-6; possible D gene TRBD1, 6 bases. This CDR3 is 17 amino acids long. V dropped 5 bases and J dropped 0 bases, with 15 bases sitting between them. Per germline, CDR1 SGHTS and CDR2 YDEGEE. CDR3 sequence reads: CASRPDRKSSYNSPLHF. The CDR3 region has the DNA TGTGCCAGCAGACCGGACAGAAAGAGCTCCTATAATTCACCCCTCCACTTT.

In the case of this clone: Mismatch with germline at one junction end may stem from a read error. This sequence joins TRBV7-6 and TRBJ2-5; D gene ambiguous. CDR1 and CDR2 from the germline V gene are SGHVS and FNYEAQ. CDR3 size: 14 residues. The DNA for the CDR3 is TGTGCCAGCAGCTTAGGTATACCTAGAGAGGCCCAGTACTTC. This translates into CASSLGIPREAQYF. Complete variable domain (other parts from reference TRBV7-6 and TRBJ2-5): GAGVSQSPRYKVTKRGQDVALRCDPISGHVSLYWYRQALGQGPEFLTYFNYEAQQDKSGLPNDRFSAERPEGSISTLTIQRTEQRDSAMYRCASSLGIPREAQYFGPGTRLLVL.

This rearrangement joins TRBV19 to TRBJ1-5, with a weak D call TRBD1 (5 bases). V lost 6 bases, J lost 6 bases, and 12 bases lay in between. CDR1 is LNHDA and CDR2 is SQIVND in the germline V gene (reference sequence). CDR3 size: 13 residues. The CDR3 spells CASRGGFRQPQHF. The CDR3 nucleotides read TGTGCCAGTAGGGGGGGGTTTCGTCAGCCCCAGCATTTT. Looking up the rest from reference TRBV19 and TRBJ1-5 gives the full variable domain: DGGITQSPKYLFRKEGQNVTLSCEQNLNHDAMYWYRQDPGQGLRLIYYSQIVNDFQKGDIAEGYSVSREKKESFPLTVTSAQKNPTAFYLCASRGGFRQPQHFGDGTRLSIL.

This clone came up once. The chain is built from TRBV19 and TRBJ2-1; TRBD2 matches 12 bases. Germline CDR1 reads LNHDA; CDR2 reads SQIVND (reference sequence). V was clipped by 5 bases and J by 8 bases; unmatched bases: 1. The CDR3 consists of 13 residues. CDR3 residues: CASSLAGGYEQFF. For the CDR3, the DNA is TGTGCCAGTAGTCTAGCGGGGGGGTATGAGCAGTTCTTC.

This chain links TRBV5-1 with TRBJ2-7, with 7 bases fitting TRBD2. CDR1 and CDR2 (germline): SGHRS, YFSETQ. CDR3 size: 15 residues. After removal of 4 bases from V and 2 bases from J, the junction contained 9 bases not matched to a gene. The CDR3 reads CASSPSSGTTYEQYF. The CDR3 nucleotides are TGCGCCAGCAGCCCCTCTAGCGGAACGACCTACGAGCAGTACTTC.

V is TRBV5-5 and J is TRBJ2-5, with a tentative D call TRBD1 (5 bases). V was cut by 3 bases and J by 1 base, with 16 bases left in between. This CDR3 spans 16 amino acids. CDR1 and CDR2 from the germline V gene are SGHKS and YYEKEE (reference sequence). In DNA form, the CDR3 reads TGTGCCAGCAGCTACAGGCGAACAGGCTCCCAAGAGACCCAGTACTTC. Translation gives CASSYRRTGSQETQYF.

This CDR3 is CASGRGLNPNSGTDTQYF. The CDR3 region has the DNA TGCGCCAGCGGGCGGGGACTCAACCCGAACTCTGGCACAGATACGCAGTATTTT. This chain connects TRBV10-2 to TRBJ2-3; weak D call: TRBD2 (6 bases). CDR1 is WSHSY, CDR2 SAAADI, per germline. Deletions cut 8 bases from V and 1 base from J, with 25 bases between. This CDR3 has 18 residues.

The J gene is TRBJ2-1, the V gene TRBV11-2; tentatively, D is TRBD1 (6 bases). The CDR3 runs 15 residues. Germline loops: CDR1 SGHAT, CDR2 FQNNGV. V was cut by 2 bases and J by 5 bases, with 13 bases left in between. DNA for the CDR3: TGTGCCAGCAGCTTAAGGAACAGGGCCGACAATGAGCAGTTCTTC. This codes for CASSLRNRADNEQFF.

The CDR3 is CASSRDTVHYSNQPQHF. The CDR3 DNA reads TGCGCCAGCAGCCGGGACACCGTACACTATAGCAATCAGCCCCAGCATTTT. V gene TRBV10-1 combines with J gene TRBJ1-5; D possibly corresponds to TRBD1 (6 bases). The CDR3 is made up of 17 amino acids. V shed 6 bases and J shed 0 bases, with 18 bases lying between them. Germline V gene lookup returns CDR1 WNHNN and CDR2 SYGVQD (reference sequence).

Only one count was recorded for this clone. CDR3 sequence reads: CASSTPGGDRNQPQHF. Here the CDR3 DNA reads TGTGCCAGCAGTACACCGGGGGGGGATCGCAATCAGCCCCAGCATTTT. The chain combines TRBV2 with TRBJ1-5, with D tentatively TRBD1 (5 bases). V dropped 5 bases and J dropped 2 bases, with 16 bases sitting between them. The CDR3 totals 16 residues. Germline V gene lookup returns CDR1 SNHLY and CDR2 FYNNEI.